This paragraph reports one T cell receptor beta chain. The assay was immunoSEQ multiplex PCR, and TCRdb's table has in-frame clones only and misses some. The table has under 100,000 clones, 90% seen once. Germline CDR1 SGHTA, CDR2 FQGNSA. The CDR3 sequence is 15 residues long. The ends lost 10 bases at V and 2 bases at J; junction bases unmatched: 8. This entry comes from a study of PD-L1 blockade in urothelial cancer. Whole-study context: The analyses of blood took place 3 weeks (second dose) and 6 weeks after treatment start.

Sample time point: pretreatment peripheral blood. For each patient, 1 to 8 samples were obtained, pretreatment and on-treatment. The specimen comprised PBMCs, sampled around atezolizumab (anti-PD-L1) treatment. The source of this sequence is a man aged 55 to 70 with urothelial cancer. The V call is TRBV7-2, the J call TRBJ2-7; 13 bases are shared with TRBD2. CDR3 residues: CATSLGTSGTYEQYF. CDR3 DNA sequence: TGTGCCACCTCGCTCGGGACTAGCGGGACCTACGAGCAGTACTTC.